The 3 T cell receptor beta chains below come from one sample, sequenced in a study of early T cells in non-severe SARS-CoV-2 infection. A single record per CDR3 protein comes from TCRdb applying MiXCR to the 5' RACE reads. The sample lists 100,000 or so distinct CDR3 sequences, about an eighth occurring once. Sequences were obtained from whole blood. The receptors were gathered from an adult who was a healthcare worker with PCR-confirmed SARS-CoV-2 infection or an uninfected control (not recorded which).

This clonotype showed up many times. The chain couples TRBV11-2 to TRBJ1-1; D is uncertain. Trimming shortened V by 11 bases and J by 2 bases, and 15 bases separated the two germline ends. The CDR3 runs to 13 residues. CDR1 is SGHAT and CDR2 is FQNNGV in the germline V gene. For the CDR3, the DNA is TGTGCCGTTGAACAGAGGCTTAACACTGAAGCTTTCTTT. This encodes CAVEQRLNTEAFF. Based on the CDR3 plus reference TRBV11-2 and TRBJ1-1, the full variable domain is EAGVAQSPRYKIIEKRQSVAFWCNPISGHATLYWYQQILGQGPKLLIQFQNNGVVDDSQLPKDRFSAERLKGVDSTLKIQPAKLEDSAVYLCAVEQRLNTEAFFGQGTRLTVV.

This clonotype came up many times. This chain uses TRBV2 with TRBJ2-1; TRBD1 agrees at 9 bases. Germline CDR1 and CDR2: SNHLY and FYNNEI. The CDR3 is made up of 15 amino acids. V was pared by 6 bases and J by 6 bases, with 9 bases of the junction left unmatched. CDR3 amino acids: CASRPDRGISNEQFF. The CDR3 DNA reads TGTGCCAGCAGACCTGACAGGGGGATATCCAATGAGCAGTTCTTC. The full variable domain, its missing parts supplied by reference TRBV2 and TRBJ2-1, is EPEVTQTPSHQVTQMGQEVILRCVPISNHLYFYWYRQILGQKVEFLVSFYNNEISEKSEIFDDQFSVERPDGSNFTLKIRSTKLEDSAMYFCASRPDRGISNEQFFGPGTRLTVL.

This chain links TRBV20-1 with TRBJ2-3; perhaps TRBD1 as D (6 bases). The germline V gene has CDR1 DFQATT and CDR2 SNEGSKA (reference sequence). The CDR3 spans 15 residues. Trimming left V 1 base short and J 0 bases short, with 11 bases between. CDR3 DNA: TGCAGTGCTAGAGTGGGGGCGGAGAGCACAGATACGCAGTATTTT. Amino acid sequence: CSARVGAESTDTQYF.